This T cell receptor beta chain was sequenced in a study of human T cells and chemical hapten exposure. The overall study: Chiefly female patients presented with alopecia areata, totalis or universalis.

Germline CDR1 reads DFQATT; CDR2 reads SNEGSKA (reference sequence). Trimming cost V 6 bases and J 4 bases; bases outside gene matches: 4. This CDR3 is built from 15 residues. A few counts support this clonotype. MiXCR, run by TCRdb on the RACE reads, gives a single entry per CDR3 protein. The data hold around 190,000 distinct CDR3 sequences, with approximately 20% observed a single time. Time point meaning: patch test 1, 2 weeks after DPC sensitization. Treatment denoted: therapeutic diphenylcyclopropenone sensitization with weekly scalp DPC. The rearrangement links TRBV20-1 to TRBJ2-1, with 15 bases aligning to TRBD2. Sequencing used whole blood, obtained in connection with sensitization to the hapten diphenylcyclopropenone (DPC). The source of this sequence is a woman between 50 and 59 years old with alopecia areata. Some clones in this sample may be carry-over from other donors' samples. CDR3 loop: CSARTSGRDYNEQFF. For the CDR3, the DNA is TGCAGTGCACGGACTAGCGGGAGGGATTACAATGAGCAGTTCTTC.